This T cell receptor beta chain was recovered during a study of blood T cell repertoires in COVID-19. Study details: In each case, the material was cDNA or gDNA derived from T cells, B-cell-depleted T cells, or PBMCs.

Clones were read by immunoSEQ multiplex PCR, and TCRdb kept only the in-frame ones, dropping some. The data show roughly 270,000 clones, over 75% seen once. The material sequenced was peripheral blood. The sequence derives from a man aged 45-65 years with active or convalescent COVID-19.

CDR3 sequence reads: CASSLVSSGAYEQYF. The CDR3 coding sequence is TGTGCCAGCAGCCTAGTCTCTAGCGGTGCCTACGAGCAGTACTTC. The rearrangement links TRBV5-5 to TRBJ2-7; 7 nucleotides match TRBD2. V lost 4 bases to trimming and J lost 2 bases; unmatched junction nucleotides: 9. CDR1 SGHKS and CDR2 YYEKEE come from the germline V gene (reference sequence). The CDR3 length is 15 residues.